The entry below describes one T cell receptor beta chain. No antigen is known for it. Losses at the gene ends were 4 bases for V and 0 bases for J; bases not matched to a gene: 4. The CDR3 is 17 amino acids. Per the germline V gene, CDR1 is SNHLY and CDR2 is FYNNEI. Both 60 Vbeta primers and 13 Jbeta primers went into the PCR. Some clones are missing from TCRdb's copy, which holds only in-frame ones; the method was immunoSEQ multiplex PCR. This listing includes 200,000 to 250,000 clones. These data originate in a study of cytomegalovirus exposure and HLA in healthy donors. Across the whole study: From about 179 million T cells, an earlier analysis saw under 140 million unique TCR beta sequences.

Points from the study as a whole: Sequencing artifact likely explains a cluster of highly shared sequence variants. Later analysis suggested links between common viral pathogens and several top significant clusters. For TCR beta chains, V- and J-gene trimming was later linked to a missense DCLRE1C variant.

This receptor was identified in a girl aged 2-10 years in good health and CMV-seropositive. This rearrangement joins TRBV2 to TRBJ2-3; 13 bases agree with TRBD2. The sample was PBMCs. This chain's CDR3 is CASSVTSGRGSTDTQYF. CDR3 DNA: TGTGCCAGCAGTGTCACTAGCGGGAGGGGTAGCACAGATACGCAGTATTTT.